This TCR beta chain was retrieved from a study of neoadjuvant anti-PD-1 for oral cavity cancer. The study's findings and limits: Higher pretreatment blood Treg/Th17 ratios correlated with higher pretreatment blood and lower post-treatment tumor TCRbeta clonality.

To note about this clone: The antigen remains unidentified.

Indicated time point: after neoadjuvant nivolumab, at surgical resection. These oral cavity squamous cell carcinomas were HPV-negative and locally advanced. Tumor libraries mostly used around 4.8 ug genomic DNA, two replicates each. Method: immunoSEQ multiplex PCR; TCRdb's copy keeps in-frame clones and lacks some. The table lists tens of thousands of clones, over 20% of them singletons. This specimen was tumor tissue, taken after nivolumab (anti-PD-1) treatment. The TCR comes from a person between 35 and 79 years old with oral cavity squamous cell carcinoma.

As DNA, the CDR3 is TGTGCCAGCAGCACGGGACAGGGGAGTGTGGCTTTCTTT. This encodes CASSTGQGSVAFF. The V and J genes are TRBV7-9 and TRBJ1-1; TRBD1 aligns across 10 bases. Germline V gene data show CDR1 as SEHNR and CDR2 as FQNEAQ (reference sequence). V shed 5 bases and J 11 bases; nucleotides not matched to a gene: 8. The CDR3 has 13 residues.